This passage covers 21 T cell receptor beta chains from one sample sequenced in a study of blood T cell repertoires in COVID-19. The data were produced by immunoSEQ multiplex PCR, yet TCRdb's version contains in-frame clones alone and is incomplete. This sample has about 210,000 clones, with about 91% found just once. What was sequenced was peripheral blood. The receptors originated from a young man with acute or convalescent COVID-19.

The chain is built from TRBV28 and TRBJ1-2; D is ambiguous. Germline loops: CDR1 MDHEN, CDR2 SYDVKM. V was pared by 3 bases and J by 2 bases, with 10 bases between. The CDR3 sequence is 14 residues long. CDR3 nucleotides: TGTGCCAGCAGTTTTCCCACAGAGAACTATGGCTACACCTTC. Translation gives CASSFPTENYGYTF.

The gene calls are TRBV7-9 and TRBJ2-7; TRBD2 matches at 8 bases. Trimming cost V 5 bases and J 12 bases; bases outside gene matches: 9. CDR1 and CDR2 (germline): SEHNR, FQNEAQ (reference sequence). The CDR3 covers 12 residues. The CDR3 sequence: CASSPFSAGAYF. The CDR3 DNA reads as TGTGCCAGCAGCCCCTTTTCAGCGGGGGCGTACTTC.

This clone was seen a handful of times. The chain combines TRBV7-9 with TRBJ2-6; D is undetermined. The CDR3 extends over 15 amino acids. With 1 base removed from V and 1 base from J, the gap between germline ends came to 5 bases. Germline CDR1 SEHNR, CDR2 FQNEAQ (reference sequence). As DNA, the CDR3 is TGTGCCAGCAGCTTAGGAGTATCTGGGGCCAACGTCCTGACTTTC. Protein: CASSLGVSGANVLTF. The full variable domain, in which reference TRBV7-9 and TRBJ2-6 provide the parts outside the CDR3, is DTGVSQNPRHKITKRGQNVTFRCDPISEHNRLYWYRQTLGQGPEFLTYFQNEAQLEKSRLLSDRFSAERPKGSFSTLEIQRTEQGDSAMYLCASSLGVSGANVLTFGAGSRLTVL.

The rearrangement joins TRBV4-2 to TRBJ2-4, with a possible D match to TRBD1 (5 bases). The germline V gene encodes CDR1 LGHNA and CDR2 YNFKEQ. CDR3 length equals 17 residues. V lost 6 bases, J lost 0 bases, and 18 bases lay in between. The CDR3 coding sequence is TGTGCCAGCAGTACAAAGTCAGGGTCTCTAGCCAAAAACATTCAGTACTTC. Its protein is CASSTKSGSLAKNIQYF.

CDR3 sequence: CASSHDRGAEAFF. For the CDR3, the DNA is TGCGCCAGCAGCCACGACAGGGGCGCGGAAGCTTTCTTT. The rearrangement joins TRBV5-1 to TRBJ1-1, with TRBD1 identical over 8 bases. The CDR3 length is 13 residues. V was clipped by 4 bases and J by 8 bases; unmatched bases: 7. Germline lookup yields CDR1 SGHRS and CDR2 YFSETQ.

The chain has TRBV10-3 and TRBJ2-3; D is undetermined. The CDR3 extends over 14 amino acids. Germline CDR1 ENHRY, CDR2 SYGVKD. V lost 8 bases and J lost 4, with 16 bases in between. The CDR3 DNA is TGTGCCATCTGGTCCGGGTCGTTGGCAGATACGCAGTATTTT. Amino acid sequence: CAIWSGSLADTQYF.

This chain joins TRBV28 and TRBJ1-1, with TRBD1 identical over 8 bases. The V segment lost 6 bases and the J segment 6 bases; nucleotides outside the gene matches: 6. The CDR3 extends over 13 amino acids. The V gene's germline CDR1 is MDHEN and CDR2 SYDVKM. CDR3 residues: CASRPRQGPEAFF. CDR3 DNA: TGTGCCAGCAGACCCAGACAGGGGCCTGAAGCTTTCTTT.

J is TRBJ1-2 and V is TRBV5-4; 10 bases line up with TRBD1. After removal of 3 bases from V and 1 base from J, the junction contained 6 bases not matched to a gene. Germline-derived CDR1 and CDR2 are SGHNT and YYREEE (reference sequence). The CDR3 is 16 amino acids. CDR3 in amino acids: CASSSTGTGVNYGYTF. CDR3 DNA: TGTGCCAGCAGCTCCACCGGGACAGGGGTTAACTATGGCTACACCTTC.

The chain is built from TRBV10-3 and TRBJ1-1; tentative D call: TRBD1 (6 bases). Between the trimmed V and J ends, which lost 6 bases and 1 base, there was a span of 12 bases. The CDR3 runs 14 residues. Germline V gene data show CDR1 as ENHRY and CDR2 as SYGVKD. CDR3 bases: TGTGCCATCAGGACAGGACAGACGAACACTGAAGCTTTCTTT. Protein sequence: CAIRTGQTNTEAFF.

This clone was observed a few times. V gene TRBV4-2 combines with J gene TRBJ2-5; 8 nucleotides align to TRBD2. The germline V gene has CDR1 LGHNA and CDR2 YNFKEQ. V shed 0 bases, J shed 5 bases, and the junction held 14 bases outside the gene matches. This CDR3 has 18 residues. This CDR3 is CASSQDRNSGAPRETQYF. Here the CDR3 DNA reads TGTGCCAGCAGCCAAGATAGGAATAGCGGGGCCCCCCGGGAGACCCAGTACTTC.

The chain links TRBV28 to TRBJ2-5; the match to TRBD2 covers 8 bases. CDR1 is MDHEN and CDR2 is SYDVKM in the germline V gene. The CDR3 consists of 16 residues. The V and J ends lost 3 bases and 5 bases, in that order; junction bases with no gene match: 11. CDR3 DNA sequence: TGTGCCAGCAGTTTCAAAGCCGGGAGGGCCCGTGAGACCCAGTACTTC. Its protein is CASSFKAGRARETQYF. The entire variable domain, with the rest obtained from reference TRBV28 and TRBJ2-5, is as follows: DVKVTQSSRYLVKRTGEKVFLECVQDMDHENMFWYRQDPGLGLRLIYFSYDVKMKEKGDIPEGYSVSREKKERFSLILESASTNQTSMYLCASSFKAGRARETQYFGPGTRLLVL.

The chain uses TRBV29-1 and TRBJ2-1; maybe TRBD2 (7 bases). The CDR3 sequence is 12 residues long. Germline V CDR1 and CDR2: SQVTM, ANQGSEA. V was cut by 4 bases and J by 6 bases, with 10 bases left in between. In DNA, the CDR3 is TGCAGCGTTGTGGGGGGGCCCAATGAGCAGTTCTTC. Amino acid sequence: CSVVGGPNEQFF.

As DNA, the CDR3 is TGCGCCAGCAGCTTGTTGACTAGCGGGAGCGGGCAGTACTTC. It codes for CASSLLTSGSGQYF. This chain links TRBV5-1 with TRBJ2-7; 12 bases line up with TRBD2. The CDR3 spans 14 residues. Germline assignment: CDR1 SGHRS and CDR2 YFSETQ. With 1 base clipped from V and 9 bases from J, the junction kept 5 bases outside the gene matches.

The chain joins TRBV6-5 to TRBJ2-3; D is ambiguous. The germline V gene has CDR1 MNHEY and CDR2 SVGAGI. V lost 8 bases, J lost 0 bases, and 12 bases lay in between. The CDR3 has 14 residues. CDR3: CASRIGQSTDTQYF. As DNA, the CDR3 is TGTGCCAGCCGAATTGGGCAGAGCACAGATACGCAGTATTTT.

This sequence joins TRBV9 and TRBJ2-3; the match to TRBD2 covers 7 bases. Germline-derived CDR1 and CDR2 are SGDLS and YYNGEE. With V trimmed by 4 bases and J by 4 bases, 12 bases remained unmatched. The CDR3 covers 16 residues. The CDR3 reads CASSQMTGGFADTQYF. The CDR3 nucleotides are TGTGCCAGCAGCCAAATGACCGGGGGGTTTGCAGATACGCAGTATTTT.

This chain joins TRBV28 and TRBJ1-1; D unclear. Germline CDR1 MDHEN, CDR2 SYDVKM. V shed 6 bases and J shed 0 bases, with 17 bases lying between them. The CDR3 consists of 16 residues. The CDR3 is CASSIISSSMNTEAFF. CDR3 sequence (DNA): TGTGCCAGCAGCATCATTTCATCGAGTATGAACACTGAAGCTTTCTTT.

This clone has only one observation. A read error is likely, as this CDR3 ends without the conserved phenylalanine or tryptophan. No DNA is shown, since the ends of the CDR3 on it are uncertain; the CDR3 is the one TCRdb lists. The chain is built from TRBV5-1 and TRBJ1-2; the D call of TRBD1 is as the table states it, not checked on the DNA. The CDR3 spans 14 residues, counting both ends. Germline V gene data show CDR1 as SGHRS and CDR2 as YFSETQ. The CDR3 protein is CASSERQPQGLQGL.

This chain joins TRBV19 and TRBJ1-3; D is possibly TRBD1 (5 bases). The germline gives CDR1 LNHDA, CDR2 SQIVND (reference sequence). CDR3 size: 14 residues. V was cut by 8 bases and J by 1 base, with 12 bases left in between. This CDR3 is CASLGRTSGNTIYF. In DNA, the CDR3 is TGTGCCAGTCTCGGACGGACATCTGGAAACACCATATATTTT.

V usage is TRBV19 and J usage is TRBJ2-7; D is perhaps TRBD1 (6 bases). Trimming left V 4 bases short and J 5 bases short, with 15 bases between. Germline assignment: CDR1 LNHDA and CDR2 SQIVND (reference sequence). CDR3 length equals 14 residues. The CDR3 sequence: CASSTRTAFDEQYF. Here the CDR3 DNA reads TGTGCCAGTAGTACCCGGACAGCTTTCGACGAGCAGTACTTC. Combining the CDR3 with reference TRBV19 and TRBJ2-7 gives the whole variable domain DGGITQSPKYLFRKEGQNVTLSCEQNLNHDAMYWYRQDPGQGLRLIYYSQIVNDFQKGDIAEGYSVSREKKESFPLTVTSAQKNPTAFYLCASSTRTAFDEQYFGPGTRLTVT.

V and J are TRBV3-1 (or the pseudogene TRBV3-2) and TRBJ2-2; TRBD2 is a possible D gene (6 bases). Germline V lookup: CDR1 LGHDT, CDR2 YNNKEL (reference sequence). CDR3 length: 13 residues. Between the trimmed V and J ends, which lost 5 bases and 3 bases, there was a span of 7 bases. CDR3 coding DNA: TGTGCCAGCAGCGGGACTCACACCGGGGAGCTGTTTTTT. Translated: CASSGTHTGELFF.

This chain uses TRBV5-1 with TRBJ2-1; 11 nucleotides align to TRBD2. The CDR3 runs to 16 residues. The germline V gene encodes CDR1 SGHRS and CDR2 YFSETQ. Trimming took 0 bases from V and 7 from J; bases not matched to a gene: 6. For the CDR3, the DNA is TGCGCCAGCAGCTTGGCCCCTAGCGGGGGGCATAATGAGCAGTTCTTC. This sequence encodes CASSLAPSGGHNEQFF.